These T cell receptor beta chains were read from a single sample in a study of blood T cell repertoires in COVID-19. The data were produced by immunoSEQ multiplex PCR, yet TCRdb's version contains in-frame clones alone and is incomplete. The profile shows 120,000 to 150,000 clones, about 85% of them singletons. Sequenced material: PBMCs or T cells enriched from blood (not recorded which). Every receptor here comes from a woman in her thirties or forties who had recovered from COVID-19. The CDR3 runs from the conserved cysteine through the conserved F or W. D genes are given only for firm matches. Expanded clones get a size class; other rows say once, few or many, or leave the size out.

cdr3_nt cdr3_aa clone_size j_call v_call d_call
TGCGCCAGCAGCCCCCAGGGCGGGGCCCCCTATGGCTACACCTTC CASSPQGGAPYGYTF - TRBJ1-2 TRBV4-1 -
TGCGCCAGCAGCCAAGTTTCGACTAGCGCGAAGGGGTGGTACGAGCAGTACTTC CASSQVSTSAKGWYEQYF few TRBJ2-7 TRBV4-1 TRBD2
TGTGCCTCGGAATACAGGGGAACTAATGAAAAACTGTTTTTT CASEYRGTNEKLFF - TRBJ1-4 TRBV30 TRBD1
TGTGCCAGCAGCGTATCTACGGACTCAGGGGACTATGGCTACACCTTC CASSVSTDSGDYGYTF once TRBJ1-2 TRBV9 -
TGTGCCAGCAGTTATTCCCGGACAGGGGGCAATGAGCAGTTCTTC CASSYSRTGGNEQFF - TRBJ2-1 TRBV6-5 TRBD1
TGTGCCAGCAGTTTATTGGACAGAAGGATCACTGAAGCTTTCTTT CASSLLDRRITEAFF - TRBJ1-1 TRBV6-5 -
TGTGCCAGCACCCACAGCCAGGGGACTGAAGCTTTCTTT CASTHSQGTEAFF - TRBJ1-1 TRBV12-3/TRBV12-4 -
TGTGCCAGCTCACCACTGCGGGGGGGCCTGAATGAGCAGTTCTTC CASSPLRGGLNEQFF - TRBJ2-1 TRBV18 TRBD2
TGTGCCAGTAGTTTCCGACAGGATGTAAACATTCAGTACTTC CASSFRQDVNIQYF - TRBJ2-4 TRBV19 -
TGTGCCAGCAGCAAAGGGGTATATAGCAATCAGCCCCAGCATTTT CASSKGVYSNQPQHF - TRBJ1-5 TRBV6-2/TRBV6-3 -
TGTGCCAGCTCACAAAGGGACTCTGTAAATGAGCAGTTCTTC CASSQRDSVNEQFF - TRBJ2-1 TRBV18 -
TGCGCCAGCAGCCCGGGACTAGCGAGCTACGAGCAGTACTTC CASSPGLASYEQYF - TRBJ2-7 TRBV5-1 TRBD2
TGTGCCACCAGCAGAGATCGTCACGGGGGAGAGGGCCAGTACTTC CATSRDRHGGEGQYF - TRBJ2-5 TRBV15 -
TGTGCCAGCAGCCAGGGACTAGCATTAACCTACGAGCAGTACTTC CASSQGLALTYEQYF few TRBJ2-7 TRBV5-5 TRBD2
TGTGCCAGCAGCCCTGTGGGGGCCGGGGAGACCCAGTACTTC CASSPVGAGETQYF - TRBJ2-5 TRBV3-1/TRBV3-2 -
TGTGCCAGCAACACACCGGGTGAGCAGTTCTTC CASNTPGEQFF - TRBJ2-1 TRBV7-2 -
TGTGCCAGCAGTTTATTCGGGGGTTCCTATAATTCACCCCTCCACTTT CASSLFGGSYNSPLHF - TRBJ1-6 TRBV27 -
TGTGCCAGCAGCCAAGTGAGAGGGAACACTGAAGCTTTCTTT CASSQVRGNTEAFF - TRBJ1-1 TRBV3-1/TRBV3-2 -
TGTGCCAGCAGCCTAGGGCCAGATACGCAGTATTTT CASSLGPDTQYF - TRBJ2-3 TRBV7-9 -
TGTGCCAGCAGTGAAGTCAGGGCTAGCAATCAGCCCCAGCATTTT CASSEVRASNQPQHF once TRBJ1-5 TRBV2 -
TGTGCCAGTAGTATTGGATTCGGGGACAGGTACTATGGCTACACCTTC CASSIGFGDRYYGYTF - TRBJ1-2 TRBV19 TRBD1
TGCGCCAGCAGACCGGAGGACCTTTCCTACGAGCAGTACTTC CASRPEDLSYEQYF - TRBJ2-7 TRBV5-1 -
TGTGCCAGCAGCTTACCCGCTATCACAGATACGCAGTATTTT CASSLPAITDTQYF - TRBJ2-3 TRBV7-3 -
TGTGCCAGTAGTATAGATGGGCCCTACGAGCAGTACTTC CASSIDGPYEQYF - TRBJ2-7 TRBV19 -
TGTGCCAGCATGAAGCAGGGGGACACCGGGGAGCTGTTTTTT CASMKQGDTGELFF once TRBJ2-2 TRBV9 TRBD1
TGTGCCAGCAGTAGACTACCACCGTCTAACTATGGCTACACCTTC CASSRLPPSNYGYTF once TRBJ1-2 TRBV2 -
TGTGCCAGCAGTGGGGTCCGGGGACAGGGGAGTGAAAAACTGTTTTTT CASSGVRGQGSEKLFF once TRBJ1-4 TRBV25-1 TRBD1
TGTGCCAGCAGCGTAACATCAGTGGATACGCAGTATTTT CASSVTSVDTQYF - TRBJ2-3 TRBV9 -
TGTGCCAGCAGCACTAGACAGGATTCCTCCTACGAGCAGTACTTC CASSTRQDSSYEQYF - TRBJ2-7 TRBV27 -
TGTGCCAGCAGTGAGGGGACAGTCTATGGCTACACCTTC CASSEGTVYGYTF - TRBJ1-2 TRBV6-1 TRBD1
TGTGCCTGGGGACAGGGATACTATGGCTACACCTTC CAWGQGYYGYTF - TRBJ1-2 TRBV30 TRBD1
TGTGCCAGCAGCCCCCAGGGGGGTAATAATTCACCCCTCCACTTT CASSPQGGNNSPLHF - TRBJ1-6 TRBV3-1/TRBV3-2 TRBD1
TGCGCCAGCAGCCCCGGACAGTCCTACAATGAGCAGTTCTTC CASSPGQSYNEQFF - TRBJ2-1 TRBV10-2 -
TGTGCCAGCAGCTTGGGACAGGGGTTGAGGTTTCCGCAGTATTTT CASSLGQGLRFPQYF - TRBJ2-3 TRBV7-2 TRBD1
TGCGCCAGCAGCCAAGAAATCGGTTACGAGCAGTACTTC CASSQEIGYEQYF - TRBJ2-7 TRBV4-1 -
TGTGCCAGTAGTAGGCAGGGGGCAGTTACCGGGGAGCTGTTTTTT CASSRQGAVTGELFF - TRBJ2-2 TRBV19 TRBD1
TGTGCCAGCAGTCTTACAGGGGAAAACCAGCATTTT CASSLTGENQHF - TRBJ1-5 TRBV12-3/TRBV12-4 TRBD1
TGCGCCAGCAGAAACAGGTCAGGGGTTAACTATGGCTACACCTTC CASRNRSGVNYGYTF once TRBJ1-2 TRBV5-1 -
TGTGCCAGCAGCCAAGAGGTGGGGCTAGCGGGAATCGGGGAGCTGTTTTTT CASSQEVGLAGIGELFF - TRBJ2-2 TRBV3-1/TRBV3-2 TRBD2
TGTGCCAGCAGCTTCTTACAGGGAGTTTTGGAGACCCAGTACTTC CASSFLQGVLETQYF - TRBJ2-5 TRBV7-9 -
TGTGCCAGCAGCCCGGGGGACAGGAAGTCAGATGGCTACACCTTC CASSPGDRKSDGYTF - TRBJ1-2 TRBV5-5 TRBD1
TGCGCCAGCAGCCAAGAATCCTCCCGGAGTTACAATGAGCAGTTCTTC CASSQESSRSYNEQFF - TRBJ2-1 TRBV4-1 -
TGTGCCAGCAGCCCCAGGCCTGCAGGGGCCTCCTACAATGAGCAGTTCTTC CASSPRPAGASYNEQFF - TRBJ2-1 TRBV9 -
TGTGCCAGTAGGAAGAACAGGGACGGGACTGAAGCTTTCTTT CASRKNRDGTEAFF - TRBJ1-1 TRBV19 -
TGTGCCACCAGGGTCGACAGGGAGTCCGGGGAGCTGTTTTTT CATRVDRESGELFF once TRBJ2-2 TRBV24-1 TRBD1
TGTGCCAGCAGCTTAGCTGCGGGAGGTAGAGTCGCGGGGGAGCTGTTTTTT CASSLAAGGRVAGELFF - TRBJ2-2 TRBV7-7 TRBD2
TGCGCCAGCACTCGCGGGACAGGGAACCGGAGGAACACTGAAGCTTTCTTT CASTRGTGNRRNTEAFF - TRBJ1-1 TRBV5-1 TRBD1
TGTGCCACCAGTGATTCGTCGCGCACCGGGGAGCTGTTTTTT CATSDSSRTGELFF - TRBJ2-2 TRBV24-1 -
TGTGCCAGCACCACCCTCAGGGGATGGGGGAATCAGCCCCAGCATTTT CASTTLRGWGNQPQHF few TRBJ1-5 TRBV5-5 -
TGCGCCACACAGCCTGAGAACACTGAAGCTTTCTTT CATQPENTEAFF - TRBJ1-1 TRBV10-2 -
TGTGCCAGCAGTCGAGACAGGGACACTGAAGCTTTCTTT CASSRDRDTEAFF - TRBJ1-1 TRBV28 TRBD1
TGTGCCAGCAGCGTAGAGTCGGTTACAGGGTCCGACACTGAAGCTTTCTTT CASSVESVTGSDTEAFF - TRBJ1-1 TRBV9 -
TGTGCCAGCGCAGCCAGGTTCTCCTACGAGCAGTACTTC CASAARFSYEQYF - TRBJ2-7 TRBV6-5 -
TGCGCCAGCAGCGAAGAAGAATCATCAGGGGATACGCAGTATTTT CASSEEESSGDTQYF - TRBJ2-3 TRBV5-1 -
TGCGCCAGCAGCTTGTCCCTGGGAGGAGGGTACGAGCAGTACTTC CASSLSLGGGYEQYF - TRBJ2-7 TRBV10-2 -
TGTGCCAGCAGCTTGGGGACTTACACAGATACGCAGTATTTT CASSLGTYTDTQYF - TRBJ2-3 TRBV5-4 -
TGCGCCAGCAGTCCGCAAGCCTCGAACACCGGGGAGCTGTTTTTT CASSPQASNTGELFF - TRBJ2-2 TRBV5-1 -